These 21 T cell receptor beta chains were all obtained from the same sample, sequenced in a study of long-term antiretroviral therapy in people with HIV. A v3.0 immunoSEQ assay was performed at survey level. Profiling relied on immunoSEQ multiplex PCR, and the TCRdb table lists in-frame clones only, not all of them. Of over 25,000 clones listed, around 97% are singletons. Sequenced material: unsorted PBMCs, taken 7.6 years after starting antiretroviral therapy. The origin of the receptors is a man younger than 40 with HIV.

The chain uses TRBV29-1 and TRBJ2-3; 11 nucleotides align to TRBD2. The germline V gene has CDR1 SQVTM and CDR2 ANQGSEA. This CDR3 comprises 15 residues. V shed 1 base and J 6 bases; nucleotides not matched to a gene: 6. The CDR3 nucleotides read TGCAGCGTTGAAGGACTAGCGGGGACCGGGGATACGCAGTATTTT. Amino acids: CSVEGLAGTGDTQYF.

CDR3 sequence (DNA): TGTGCCAGCAGCTTAGAAGTCGCAGATACGCAGTATTTT. Amino acid sequence: CASSLEVADTQYF. V usage is TRBV7-2 and J usage is TRBJ2-3; no definite D call. V was shortened by 1 base and J by 4 bases, with 6 bases between the two germline ends. The germline V gene encodes CDR1 SGHTA and CDR2 FQGNSA. The CDR3 runs 13 residues. The full variable domain, its missing parts supplied by reference TRBV7-2 and TRBJ2-3, is GAGVSQSPSNKVTEKGKDVELRCDPISGHTALYWYRQSLGQGLEFLIYFQGNSAPDKSGLPSDRFSAERTGGSVSTLTIQRTQQEDSAVYLCASSLEVADTQYFGPGTRLTVL.

This chain joins TRBV11-2 and TRBJ2-5, with unresolved D. The V and J ends lost 0 bases and 4 bases respectively, with 9 bases between them. CDR1 and CDR2 from the germline V gene are SGHAT and FQNNGV. This CDR3 comprises 14 residues. CDR3 sequence: CASSLDVGRETQYF. The DNA for the CDR3 is TGTGCCAGCAGCTTAGATGTGGGTCGAGAGACCCAGTACTTC.

The chain links TRBV4-1 to TRBJ2-1, with 12 bases fitting TRBD2. The CDR3 is made up of 17 amino acids. CDR1 is MGHRA and CDR2 is YSYEKL in the germline V gene. V shed 1 base and J 7 bases; nucleotides not matched to a gene: 8. The CDR3 coding sequence is TGCGCCAGCAGCCAAGGGCCTCGACTAGCGGGAGATAATGAGCAGTTCTTC. This sequence encodes CASSQGPRLAGDNEQFF.

This chain connects TRBV11-2 to TRBJ1-4; D uncertain. V was cut by 5 bases and J by 3 bases, with 10 bases left in between. The CDR3 length is 14 residues. Germline V CDR1 and CDR2: SGHAT, FQNNGV. The CDR3 coding sequence is TGTGCCAGCAGCCGATCTCGGGCTAATGAAAAACTGTTTTTT. The encoded protein is CASSRSRANEKLFF. Full variable domain (remainder filled in from reference TRBV11-2 and TRBJ1-4): EAGVAQSPRYKIIEKRQSVAFWCNPISGHATLYWYQQILGQGPKLLIQFQNNGVVDDSQLPKDRFSAERLKGVDSTLKIQPAKLEDSAVYLCASSRSRANEKLFFGSGTQLSVL.

This clone was recorded only once. The chain combines TRBV27 with TRBJ1-5; D is ambiguous. This CDR3 is built from 17 residues. V was clipped by 5 bases and J by 2 bases, with 19 bases between them. In germline, CDR1 is MNHEY, CDR2 SMNVEV (reference sequence). The CDR3 sequence: CASSPLGEGRGNQPQHF. In DNA form, the CDR3 reads TGTGCCAGCAGTCCCTTGGGAGAGGGAAGGGGCAATCAGCCCCAGCATTTT.

The V gene is TRBV19, the J gene TRBJ1-2; 8 nucleotides line up with TRBD1. The J segment lost 4 bases and the V segment lost 6 bases, leaving 1 base of the junction unmatched. Germline V gene lookup returns CDR1 LNHDA and CDR2 SQIVND (reference sequence). The CDR3 contains 12 residues. CDR3 DNA: TGTGCCAGTAGGGGACAGGCCTATGGCTACACCTTC. This sequence encodes CASRGQAYGYTF.

The J gene is TRBJ2-7, the V gene TRBV7-9; no firm D call. V was shortened by 5 bases and J by 3 bases, with 8 bases between the two germline ends. The CDR3 length is 12 residues. Germline V CDR1 and CDR2: SEHNR, FQNEAQ (reference sequence). CDR3 region: CASSGDGYEQYF. DNA of the CDR3: TGTGCCAGCAGCGGGGATGGCTACGAGCAGTACTTC. The variable domain in full, with the rest retrieved from reference TRBV7-9 and TRBJ2-7, is DTGVSQNPRHKITKRGQNVTFRCDPISEHNRLYWYRQTLGQGPEFLTYFQNEAQLEKSRLLSDRFSAERPKGSFSTLEIQRTEQGDSAMYLCASSGDGYEQYFGPGTRLTVT.

The CDR3 DNA reads as TGTGCCAGCAGCGCATGGGCGGGGGCCGGCTATGGCTACACCTTC. It encodes CASSAWAGAGYGYTF. This sequence joins TRBV11-2 and TRBJ1-2; tentatively, D is TRBD1 (6 bases). The CDR3 has 15 amino acids. V shed 5 bases and J shed 4 bases, with 17 bases lying between them. Germline values: CDR1 SGHAT, CDR2 FQNNGV.

V usage is TRBV6-6 and J usage is TRBJ2-4; D uncertain. This CDR3 comprises 14 residues. Germline V gene lookup returns CDR1 MNHNY and CDR2 SVGAGI (reference sequence). Trimming shortened V by 7 bases and J by 5 bases, and 15 bases separated the two germline ends. CDR3 in amino acids: CASTFGRSQNIQYF. In DNA form, the CDR3 reads TGTGCCAGCACTTTTGGTCGGTCGCAAAACATTCAGTACTTC.

Only a few counts were recorded for this clone. This chain joins TRBV7-2 and TRBJ2-2; the D is unclear. CDR3 length: 16 amino acids. Trimming removed 1 base from V and 11 bases from J, with 20 bases in between. Germline-derived CDR1 and CDR2 are SGHTA and FQGNSA. Here the CDR3 reads CASSLDSWVGSSELFF. CDR3 bases: TGTGCCAGCAGCTTAGATAGCTGGGTAGGCTCGAGCGAGCTGTTTTTT.

The chain carries TRBV6-4 and TRBJ1-1, with D perhaps TRBD1 (6 bases). The CDR3 spans 15 residues. CDR1 is MRHNA and CDR2 is SNTAGT in the germline V gene. Trimming took off 3 bases at V and 3 bases at J, with 14 bases between the two ends. The CDR3 DNA is TGTGCCAGCAGTGAGACAGGCGGCCTGGACACTGAAGCTTTCTTT. Protein product: CASSETGGLDTEAFF.

CDR3 DNA sequence: TGTGCCAGCAGCCAAGGGGGAGTTTGGACCAGCTACGAGCAGTACTTC. Residues: CASSQGGVWTSYEQYF. V usage is TRBV14 and J usage is TRBJ2-7; tentatively, D is TRBD2 (5 bases). Deletions cut 1 base from V and 3 bases from J, with 16 bases between. Germline assignment: CDR1 SGHDN and CDR2 FVKESK. The CDR3 has 16 amino acids.

This clone was recorded only once. The chain employs TRBV4-1 and TRBJ1-3; D gene ambiguous. V gave up 2 bases and J gave up 2 bases, with 10 bases separating them. The CDR3 is 15 amino acids. CDR1 is MGHRA and CDR2 is YSYEKL in the germline V gene. CDR3 coding DNA: TGCGCCAGCAGCCAACCGAGAGCCGCTGGAAACACCATATATTTT. Protein product: CASSQPRAAGNTIYF.

The V call is TRBV29-1, the J call TRBJ1-1; 7 positions match TRBD1. Germline V gene lookup returns CDR1 SQVTM and CDR2 ANQGSEA. The CDR3 is made up of 13 amino acids. The V segment lost 6 bases and the J segment 6 bases; nucleotides outside the gene matches: 10. CDR3 in DNA: TGCAGCGTCCGGACAGGAAGTGAACCTGAAGCTTTCTTT. It is translated as CSVRTGSEPEAFF.

The chain joins TRBV7-2 to TRBJ2-5, with D perhaps TRBD2 (5 bases). This CDR3 comprises 16 residues. V shed 5 bases and J shed 5 bases, with 21 bases lying between them. The germline V gene has CDR1 SGHTA and CDR2 FQGNSA. The CDR3 DNA reads TGTGCCAGCAGCGCCCCCTCCCAGCGGTCTGCGGAGACCCAGTACTTC. Amino acid sequence: CASSAPSQRSAETQYF.

The rearrangement links TRBV27 to TRBJ1-5; no firm D call. Trimming pared 2 bases from V and 2 bases from J, leaving 16 bases between. The CDR3 loop spans 17 amino acids. Germline V gene lookup returns CDR1 MNHEY and CDR2 SMNVEV (reference sequence). The CDR3, as DNA: TGTGCCAGCAGTTTACGGGCCAGAGACGTTGGCAATCAGCCCCAGCATTTT. It encodes CASSLRARDVGNQPQHF.

The J gene is TRBJ1-1, the V gene TRBV2; a possible D gene is TRBD1 (6 bases). Germline CDR1 is SNHLY and CDR2 is FYNNEI. Trimming left V 5 bases short and J 4 bases short, with 11 bases between. This CDR3 spans 13 amino acids. CDR3 DNA sequence: TGTGCCAGCAGTCTGACAGGCCGCACTGAAGCTTTCTTT. Protein product: CASSLTGRTEAFF.

The chain has TRBV6-6 and TRBJ1-3; 7 bases map to TRBD1. Germline trimming cut 8 bases from V and 4 bases from J; bases unmatched to any gene: 8. CDR1 is MNHNY, CDR2 SVGAGI, per germline (reference sequence). The CDR3 spans 14 residues. The CDR3 DNA reads TGTGCCAGCCGGACAGGATCGATCGGAAACACCATATATTTT. Its protein product is CASRTGSIGNTIYF.

This clone was recorded only once. The chain recombines TRBV5-5 with TRBJ2-2; D is undetermined. The germline V gene encodes CDR1 SGHKS and CDR2 YYEKEE (reference sequence). Trimming cost V 0 bases and J 7 bases, with 4 bases left between them. This CDR3 contains 12 residues. CDR3 amino acids: CASSLAVGELFF. CDR3 sequence (DNA): TGTGCCAGCAGCTTGGCCGTCGGGGAGCTGTTTTTT.

J is TRBJ1-2 and V is TRBV6-5; D uncertain. The CDR3 totals 12 residues. Trimming took 0 bases from V and 14 from J, leaving 13 bases between them. In germline, CDR1 is MNHEY, CDR2 SVGAGI. The CDR3 DNA sequence: TGTGCCAGCAGTTACTCGTCCGGTGAGGCGACCTTC. The encoded protein is CASSYSSGEATF.